This T cell receptor (beta chain) originates from a study of blood T cells in healthy people across ages. Overall study results and limits: Per-million-T-cell TCR beta diversity fell roughly linearly with age.

The second PCR ran about 6 to 12 cycles with a sample-barcoded 5' primer and J-beta primers. One entry per CDR3 protein, called by TCRdb with MiXCR from the 5' RACE reads. The profile shows over a million distinct CDR3 sequences, around 43% of them singletons. The CDR3 has 13 amino acids. Trimming removed 2 bases at V and 11 bases at J, with 18 bases between. Germline lookup yields CDR1 SQVTM and CDR2 ANQGSEA. Worth noting for this clonotype: Its target is not known.

V gene TRBV29-1 combines with J gene TRBJ2-5, with D possibly TRBD2 on 7 matching bases. The receptor comes from an older woman in good health. What was sequenced was blood. The CDR3 sequence is CSVERGRANEQYF. CDR3 coding DNA: TGCAGCGTTGAAAGGGGGAGGGCCAATGAGCAGTACTTC.